These 9 T cell receptor beta chains were all obtained from the same sample, sequenced in a study of T cell repertoires in cytomegalovirus infection. A single record per CDR3 protein comes from TCRdb applying MiXCR to the reads. The sample lists roughly 640,000 distinct CDR3 sequences, 20% to 25% occurring once. The sequenced sample consisted of CD8+ T cells from PBMCs. The receptors were gathered from a human donor in good health (CMV status not recorded). Some clones in this sample may be carry-over from other donors' samples.

The CDR3 here is CASPGSRNTEAFF. CDR3 sequence (DNA): TGTGCCAGCCCGGGGTCTAGGAACACTGAAGCTTTCTTT. The gene calls are TRBV2 and TRBJ1-1; D unresolved. The CDR3 has 13 residues. The V gene lost 8 bases and the J gene lost 1 base, with 11 bases spanning the gap. Germline CDR1 reads SNHLY; CDR2 reads FYNNEI. The full variable domain, completed using reference TRBV2 and TRBJ1-1, is EPEVTQTPSHQVTQMGQEVILRCVPISNHLYFYWYRQILGQKVEFLVSFYNNEISEKSEIFDDQFSVERPDGSNFTLKIRSTKLEDSAMYFCASPGSRNTEAFFGQGTRLTVV.

The chain employs TRBV6-1 and TRBJ2-1, with 11 bases matching TRBD2. V lost 8 bases, J lost 9 bases, and 9 bases stayed unmatched. The CDR3 is 14 amino acids. Germline assignment: CDR1 MNHNS and CDR2 SASEGT. The CDR3 region is CASDLSGGAIEQFF. The DNA of the CDR3 is TGTGCCAGCGATCTTAGCGGGGGGGCGATTGAGCAGTTCTTC.

This clonotype came up many times. The rearrangement uses TRBV25-1 and TRBJ1-1; D not certain. This CDR3 is 15 amino acids long. Trimming removed 3 bases at V and 0 bases at J, with 11 bases between. Germline V gene sequence: CDR1 MGHDK, CDR2 SYGVNS. The CDR3 here is CASSDRRHMNTEAFF. Here the CDR3 DNA reads TGTGCCAGCAGTGACAGGCGCCATATGAACACTGAAGCTTTCTTT.

This rearrangement joins TRBV7-3 to TRBJ2-1; D is possibly TRBD1 or TRBD2 (6 bases each). Trimming stripped 5 bases from V and 9 bases from J, with 17 bases between. This CDR3 is built from 14 residues. From germline, CDR1 is SGHTA and CDR2 FQGTGA. This chain's CDR3 is CASSPDPEGGEQFF. The CDR3, as DNA: TGTGCCAGCAGCCCCGACCCTGAGGGGGGTGAGCAGTTCTTC.

This clonotype was seen a handful of times. The chain links TRBV4-1 to TRBJ2-3; D is undetermined. Germline V gene lookup returns CDR1 MGHRA and CDR2 YSYEKL. Trimming stripped 1 base from V and 1 base from J, with 9 bases between. The CDR3 runs 15 residues. This CDR3 is CASSQARPGTDTQYF. The CDR3 DNA sequence: TGCGCCAGCAGCCAAGCTCGTCCGGGCACAGATACGCAGTATTTT.

V usage is TRBV7-9 and J usage is TRBJ2-1, with 7 positions matching TRBD1. The V gene's germline CDR1 is SEHNR and CDR2 FQNEAQ (reference sequence). Trimming removed 2 bases from V and 10 bases from J; junction bases left unmatched: 5. The CDR3 has 13 residues. The CDR3 reads CASSLKNRGEQFF. CDR3 nucleotide sequence: TGTGCCAGCAGCTTAAAGAACAGGGGAGAGCAGTTCTTC.

The J gene is TRBJ2-7, the V gene TRBV20-1; 10 bases align to TRBD1. The CDR3 loop spans 13 amino acids. V dropped 6 bases and J dropped 1; count of bases not matched to a gene: 3. The germline gives CDR1 DFQATT, CDR2 SNEGSKA (reference sequence). CDR3 sequence: CSARTGGSYEQYV. The CDR3 bases are TGCAGTGCGAGGACAGGGGGTTCCTACGAGCAGTACGTC.

Only a few counts were recorded for this clonotype. V usage is TRBV29-1 and J usage is TRBJ2-5, with a tentative D call TRBD1 (6 bases). V gave up 0 bases and J gave up 2 bases, with 10 bases separating them. CDR3 length: 14 residues. Germline-derived CDR1 and CDR2 are SQVTM and ANQGSEA. CDR3 DNA sequence: TGCAGCGTTGAAGAACGGACAGCTCAAGAGACCCAGTACTTC. Its translation is CSVEERTAQETQYF.

This clonotype was seen ten or more times. The V gene is TRBV24-1, the J gene TRBJ2-5, with TRBD2 matching 12 bases. Germline V gene sequence: CDR1 KGHDR, CDR2 SFDVKD. V dropped 4 bases and J dropped 5; count of bases not matched to a gene: 7. This CDR3 contains 16 residues. CDR3 sequence reads: CATSDPTSGGRETQYF. The CDR3, as DNA: TGTGCCACCAGTGACCCGACTAGCGGGGGCAGGGAGACCCAGTACTTC.